These 29 T cell receptor beta chains originate from one sample sequenced in a study of T cells in Graves' hyperthyroidism and ophthalmopathy. Amplified TCR beta CDR3 regions came from RNA transcripts. HTBI primers were used for first-round RT-PCR of the TCR CDR3. TCRdb processed the multiplex PCR reads anew with MiXCR; each CDR3 protein has one entry. The repertoire holds nearly 600,000 distinct CDR3 sequences, with approximately 15% as singletons. Sequenced input: blood. These receptors all come from a woman aged 25-40 years with Graves' hyperthyroidism that later progressed to Graves' ophthalmopathy.

The chain has TRBV4-1 and TRBJ1-1; maybe TRBD1 (6 bases). This CDR3 spans 12 amino acids. In germline, CDR1 is MGHRA, CDR2 YSYEKL. V was pared by 2 bases and J by 11 bases, with 12 bases between. CDR3 bases: TGCGCCAGCAGCCAAAAGGGGGTTGTCGCTTTCTTT. The encoded protein is CASSQKGVVAFF.

The chain has TRBV7-3 and TRBJ2-7, with D perhaps matching TRBD1 or TRBD2 (6 bases each). The ends were cut back, 5 bases at V and 6 bases at J, with 20 bases in the middle. This CDR3 is built from 15 residues. From germline, CDR1 is SGHTA and CDR2 FQGTGA. DNA of the CDR3: TGTGCCAGCAGCCTAGGAGGGGGGCCGGGACTCGAGCAGTACTTC. Protein: CASSLGGGPGLEQYF.

The sample holds many counts of this clonotype. V usage is TRBV6-2 or TRBV6-3 and J usage is TRBJ2-1; 14 bases line up with TRBD2. Looked up from germline, CDR1 is MNHEY and CDR2 is SVGEGT. Trimming took 9 bases from V and 4 from J; bases not matched to a gene: 11. The length of the CDR3 is 17 residues. The CDR3 sequence is CASSGLAGGAGYNEQFF. CDR3 sequence (DNA): TGTGCCAGTTCAGGACTAGCGGGAGGAGCGGGATACAATGAGCAGTTCTTC.

This clonotype has ten or more counts. This chain uses TRBV12-3 or TRBV12-4 with TRBJ2-7, with TRBD2 matching 11 bases. This CDR3 has 15 residues. V shed 5 bases and J 2 bases; nucleotides not matched to a gene: 5. The CDR3 reads CASSRDSGRAYEQYF. CDR3 coding DNA: TGTGCCAGCAGTCGTGATAGCGGGAGGGCCTACGAGCAGTACTTC.

There are many counts of this clonotype. The gene calls are TRBV3-1 and TRBJ2-1; TRBD2 agrees at 9 bases. V was clipped by 2 bases and J by 7 bases; unmatched bases: 9. Germline CDR1 reads LGHDT; CDR2 reads YNNKEL (reference sequence). The CDR3 sequence is 16 residues long. CDR3 coding DNA: TGTGCCAGCAGCCAAATTGGTAGCGGGAGCCCTAATGAGCAGTTCTTC. It is translated as CASSQIGSGSPNEQFF.

This clonotype turned up a few times. V gene TRBV7-2 combines with J gene TRBJ2-1; the D is unclear. Germline V gives CDR1 SGHTA, CDR2 FQGNSA. This CDR3 has 14 amino acids. Trimming took 0 bases from V and 6 from J, leaving 9 bases between them. CDR3 protein: CASSLALISNEQFF. In nucleotides, the CDR3 is TGTGCCAGCAGCTTAGCGTTAATTAGCAATGAGCAGTTCTTC. Full variable domain (remainder filled in from reference TRBV7-2 and TRBJ2-1): GAGVSQSPSNKVTEKGKDVELRCDPISGHTALYWYRQSLGQGLEFLIYFQGNSAPDKSGLPSDRFSAERTGGSVSTLTIQRTQQEDSAVYLCASSLALISNEQFFGPGTRLTVL.

Regarding this clonotype: Given a much more abundant clone one base away, this may be a read error. The genes are TRBV18 and TRBJ1-5; 9 bases map to TRBD1. The CDR3 loop spans 15 amino acids. Germline V gene sequence: CDR1 KGHSH, CDR2 LQKENI. CDR3 nucleotide sequence: TGTGCCAGCTCACGGGACGGGACAGGGTATCAGGCCCAGCATTTT. Its protein product is CASSRDGTGYQAQHF.

This clonotype was seen more than once but under ten times. The chain has TRBV9 and TRBJ2-1, with TRBD2 matching 7 bases. V gave up 4 bases and J gave up 3 bases; unmatched junction bases: 16. Germline V gene lookup returns CDR1 SGDLS and CDR2 YYNGEE. The CDR3 runs 18 residues. CDR3 sequence (DNA): TGTGCCAGCAGCTTTCCGACAAGCGGGATTGCCCGCTACAATGAGCAGTTCTTC. Translating gives CASSFPTSGIARYNEQFF.

This clonotype has ten or more counts. The chain combines TRBV27 with TRBJ2-1; 11 bases map to TRBD2. The CDR3 has 19 amino acids. Germline loops: CDR1 MNHEY, CDR2 SMNVEV (reference sequence). V gave up 4 bases and J gave up 2 bases; unmatched junction bases: 13. CDR3 coding DNA: TGTGCCAGCAGTTCCCTCTCGGGTGGTAGCGGGAGGGCCTACAATGAGCAGTTCTTC. Translating it yields CASSSLSGGSGRAYNEQFF.

This clonotype was counted many times. The V and J genes are TRBV2 and TRBJ1-3; possible D gene TRBD1, 6 bases. From germline, CDR1 is SNHLY and CDR2 FYNNEI. V dropped 5 bases and J dropped 0 bases, with 11 bases sitting between them. The CDR3 is 15 residues long. The CDR3 bases are TGTGCCAGCAGTATCAGGGGAACCTCTGGAAACACCATATATTTT. The encoded protein is CASSIRGTSGNTIYF.

The chain employs TRBV19 and TRBJ1-5; 9 bases are shared with TRBD1. This CDR3 contains 15 residues. Looked up from germline, CDR1 is LNHDA and CDR2 is SQIVND (reference sequence). With V trimmed by 4 bases and J by 5 bases, 6 bases remained unmatched. CDR3 sequence: CASSRGRTGDQPQHF. For the CDR3, the DNA is TGTGCCAGTAGTAGGGGGCGGACAGGGGATCAGCCCCAGCATTTT.

In its sample, this clonotype was seen many times. The rearrangement uses TRBV10-3 and TRBJ2-6; D gene ambiguous. Trimming removed 4 bases at V and 0 bases at J, with 7 bases between. Per germline, CDR1 ENHRY and CDR2 SYGVKD. CDR3 size: 15 residues. This CDR3 is CAISAQLSGANVLTF. The CDR3 DNA sequence: TGTGCCATCAGTGCTCAACTCTCTGGGGCCAACGTCCTGACTTTC.

This clonotype occurred many times. The chain links TRBV2 to TRBJ2-3; TRBD2 matches 9 bases. The CDR3 loop spans 15 amino acids. The V segment lost 6 bases and the J segment 4 bases; nucleotides outside the gene matches: 8. Germline loops: CDR1 SNHLY, CDR2 FYNNEI. The CDR3 loop reads CASSPSGLAPDTQYF. CDR3 DNA: TGTGCCAGCAGCCCTTCCGGACTAGCGCCAGATACGCAGTATTTT.

This clonotype was seen many times. V and J are TRBV28 and TRBJ2-7; 8 bases match TRBD1. Germline V gene sequence: CDR1 MDHEN, CDR2 SYDVKM. The CDR3 extends over 15 amino acids. V lost 3 bases to trimming and J lost 0 bases; unmatched junction nucleotides: 4. This CDR3 reads CASSLGQVASYEQYF. In DNA form, the CDR3 reads TGTGCCAGCAGTTTGGGACAGGTAGCCTCCTACGAGCAGTACTTC.

This clonotype has just a few counts. The V call is TRBV6-5, the J call TRBJ2-1, with D unresolved. The V and J ends lost 0 bases and 5 bases respectively, with 11 bases between them. There are 15 residues in the CDR3. The germline CDR1 and CDR2 sequences are MNHEY and SVGAGI. In DNA form, the CDR3 reads TGTGCCAGCAGTTACTCGAGATACGTAAACAATGAGCAGTTCTTC. It codes for CASSYSRYVNNEQFF.

This clonotype came up many times. The chain uses TRBV14 and TRBJ2-7; the D gene is possibly TRBD1 (6 bases). The V end was cut by 7 bases, the J end by 0 bases, with 10 bases between. Germline CDR1 SGHDN, CDR2 FVKESK. The CDR3 is made up of 13 amino acids. CDR3 sequence (DNA): TGTGCCAGCAATGGGGGCATCTCCTACGAGCAGTACTTC. This gives the protein CASNGGISYEQYF.

The chain uses TRBV12-3 or TRBV12-4 and TRBJ1-2; the D gene is possibly TRBD1 (5 bases). The CDR3 consists of 14 residues. V was shortened by 2 bases and J by 7 bases, with 14 bases between the two germline ends. The CDR3 spells CASSLSDWGCGYTF. In nucleotides, the CDR3 is TGTGCCAGCAGTTTATCGGATTGGGGCTGTGGCTACACCTTC.

This clonotype showed up many times. The chain has TRBV12-3 or TRBV12-4 and TRBJ2-3; 9 bases align to TRBD2. CDR3 length equals 15 residues. With V trimmed by 3 bases and J by 4 bases, 5 bases remained unmatched. In nucleotides, the CDR3 is TGTGCCAGCAGTTTTGGGCGGGAGGGTCCAGATACGCAGTATTTT. Translation: CASSFGREGPDTQYF.

In this sample, this clonotype turned up many times. The chain combines TRBV3-1 with TRBJ2-7; the D is unclear. The germline V and J ends were trimmed by 4 bases and 2 bases, with 9 bases remaining between them. This CDR3 spans 13 amino acids. Germline V lookup: CDR1 LGHDT, CDR2 YNNKEL (reference sequence). The CDR3 sequence is CASSRGHPYEQYF. CDR3 nucleotide sequence: TGTGCCAGCAGCCGCGGCCACCCCTACGAGCAGTACTTC.

This clonotype appeared a few times. The V and J genes are TRBV6-2 or TRBV6-3 and TRBJ1-4; weak D call: TRBD1 (6 bases). CDR1 MNHEY and CDR2 SVGEGT come from the germline V gene. The CDR3 contains 15 residues. Trimming removed 2 bases from V and 4 bases from J, with 11 bases in between. The CDR3 sequence: CASSYRQERNEKLFF. In DNA, the CDR3 is TGTGCCAGCAGTTACCGACAGGAACGTAATGAAAAACTGTTTTTT.

The rearrangement uses TRBV6-2 or TRBV6-3 and TRBJ2-2; 8 bases align to TRBD2. Germline V gene data show CDR1 as MNHEY and CDR2 as SVGEGT. Unmatched junction bases numbered 6, after V lost 6 bases and J lost 9 bases. This CDR3 is built from 13 residues. The CDR3 sequence is CASSPSGGRELFF. The CDR3, as DNA: TGTGCCAGCAGCCCCTCGGGAGGGCGGGAGCTGTTTTTT.

The chain is built from TRBV29-1 and TRBJ1-1; D gene uncertain. Germline CDR1 is SQVTM and CDR2 is ANQGSEA. This CDR3 has 14 residues. Trimming took off 3 bases at V and 11 bases at J, with 22 bases between the two ends. CDR3 coding DNA: TGCAGCGTTGAGGGTGCGTCCGGAGATAGATCGGCTTTCTTT. The encoded protein is CSVEGASGDRSAFF. The full variable domain, with the rest looked up from reference TRBV29-1 and TRBJ1-1, is SAVISQKPSRDICQRGTSLTIQCQVDSQVTMMFWYRQQPGQSLTLIATANQGSEATYESGFVIDKFPISRPNLTFSTLTVSNMSPEDSSIYLCSVEGASGDRSAFFGQGTRLTVV.

This clonotype appeared many times. V gene TRBV6-5 combines with J gene TRBJ2-1; TRBD2 agrees at 11 bases. Trimming took 2 bases from V and 6 from J; bases not matched to a gene: 3. Germline values: CDR1 MNHEY, CDR2 SVGAGI. The CDR3 is 15 amino acids. CDR3 nucleotides: TGTGCCAGCAGTTACGTTAGCGGGAGGGCCAATGAGCAGTTCTTC. Translation gives CASSYVSGRANEQFF.

This clonotype was seen more than once but under ten times. The CDR3 is CASLAGSNEQFF. The CDR3, as DNA: TGTGCCAGCCTAGCGGGCTCCAATGAGCAGTTCTTC. The chain joins TRBV27 to TRBJ2-1; 8 nucleotides match TRBD2. Per germline, CDR1 MNHEY and CDR2 SMNVEV (reference sequence). The V and J ends lost 8 bases and 6 bases, in that order; junction bases with no gene match: 3. The CDR3 consists of 12 residues.

This clonotype appeared many times. J is TRBJ2-1 and V is TRBV7-3; perhaps D is TRBD1 or TRBD2 (5 bases each). Germline values: CDR1 SGHTA, CDR2 FQGTGA. CDR3 length: 15 amino acids. The germline V and J ends were trimmed by 0 bases and 4 bases, with 10 bases remaining between them. In DNA, the CDR3 is TGTGCCAGCAGCTTAACAGGGGACCCTTACAATGAGCAGTTCTTC. Protein product: CASSLTGDPYNEQFF.

This clonotype was recorded at least ten times. The V and J genes are TRBV28 and TRBJ2-7; TRBD2 matches at 8 bases. The CDR3 contains 16 residues. From germline, CDR1 is MDHEN and CDR2 SYDVKM. With 3 bases clipped from V and 5 bases from J, the junction kept 12 bases outside the gene matches. The CDR3 protein is CASSFPGVAGRDEQYF. The CDR3 nucleotides read TGTGCCAGCAGTTTTCCCGGGGTAGCGGGGCGTGACGAGCAGTACTTC.

This clonotype was detected ten times or more. The chain employs TRBV7-8 and TRBJ2-1; D remains ambiguous. V shed 6 bases and J shed 8 bases, with 20 bases lying between them. CDR1 and CDR2 from the germline V gene are SGHVS and FQNEAQ. This CDR3 spans 15 amino acids. The DNA of the CDR3 is TGTGCCAGCAGACCATCGGGTACCGGTGGGGATGAGCAGTTCTTC. Protein sequence: CASRPSGTGGDEQFF. The full variable domain, rest sourced from reference TRBV7-8 and TRBJ2-1, is GAGVSQSPRYKVAKRGQDVALRCDPISGHVSLFWYQQALGQGPEFLTYFQNEAQLDKSGLPSDRFFAERPEGSVSTLKIQRTQQEDSAVYLCASRPSGTGGDEQFFGPGTRLTVL.

This clonotype was detected many times. This chain links TRBV11-2 with TRBJ1-6; unclear D gene. This CDR3 region has 15 residues. Germline-derived CDR1 and CDR2 are SGHAT and FQNNGV. V lost 5 bases and J lost 10, with 18 bases in between. CDR3 sequence: CASSRQGLNDSPLHF. In DNA, the CDR3 is TGTGCCAGCAGCCGGCAAGGATTGAACGACTCACCCCTCCACTTT.

A remark on this clonotype: This probably arose from a read error, given a far larger clone one base away. This sequence joins TRBV12-3 or TRBV12-4 and TRBJ2-5; 8 nucleotides agree with TRBD2. The CDR3 is 13 amino acids. The DNA for the CDR3 is TGTACCAGCAGTTCCGGGACTAGGGAGACCCAGTACTTC. Its translation: CTSSSGTRETQYF.